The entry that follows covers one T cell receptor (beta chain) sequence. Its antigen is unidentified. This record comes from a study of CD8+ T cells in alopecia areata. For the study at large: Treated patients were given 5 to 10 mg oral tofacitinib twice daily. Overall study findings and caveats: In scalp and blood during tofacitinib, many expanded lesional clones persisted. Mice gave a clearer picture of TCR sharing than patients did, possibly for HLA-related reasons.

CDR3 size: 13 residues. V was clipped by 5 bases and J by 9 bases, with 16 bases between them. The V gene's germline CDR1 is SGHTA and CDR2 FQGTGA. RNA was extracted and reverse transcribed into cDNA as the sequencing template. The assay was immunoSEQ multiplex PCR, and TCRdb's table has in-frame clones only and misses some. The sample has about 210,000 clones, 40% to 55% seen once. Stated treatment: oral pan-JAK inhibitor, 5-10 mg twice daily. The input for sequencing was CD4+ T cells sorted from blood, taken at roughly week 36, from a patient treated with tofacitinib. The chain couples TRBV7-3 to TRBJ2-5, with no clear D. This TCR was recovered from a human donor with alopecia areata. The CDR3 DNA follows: TGTGCCAGCAGCGCCCGGGCCGGTGCGGCCCAGTACTTC. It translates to CASSARAGAAQYF.